The rows below give T cell receptor beta chains drawn from one sample of a study of graft-versus-host responses after intestinal transplantation. Only in-frame clones appear in the TCRdb table, and some are missing; sequencing was by immunoSEQ multiplex PCR. The sample lists about 100,000 clones; 91% were seen once. These TCRs' antigens remain unknown. Source: unstimulated CD4+ T cells sorted from spleen or lymph node cells, taken before transplant. The receptor set was obtained from a human donor who was the organ donor for an intestinal transplant. CDR3s include the opening cysteine and the closing phenylalanine or tryptophan. The D gene is left open where the match is weak. Only part of the rows carry a size: once, few, many, or a class if the clone is expanded.

TRBJ2-7 TRBD2 TRBV11-2 . CASSRTSREQYF TGTGCCAGCAGCCGGACTAGTCGCGAGCAGTACTTC
TRBJ1-1 . TRBV7-3 . CASSLVPYRVGNTEAFF TGTGCCAGCAGCTTAGTCCCTTACAGGGTAGGGAACACTGAAGCTTTCTTT
TRBJ1-6 . TRBV9 . CASKGGRDSPLHF TGTGCCAGCAAGGGAGGAAGGGATTCACCCCTCCACTTT
TRBJ2-7 TRBD1 TRBV19 . CASSPTGTESYEQYF TGTGCCAGTAGTCCTACCGGGACAGAATCCTACGAGCAGTACTTC
TRBJ1-6 . TRBV11-2 . CASSLSLPYNSPLHF TGTGCCAGCAGCTTAAGCCTACCTTATAATTCACCCCTCCACTTT
TRBJ1-4 . TRBV25-1 . CASSEAGGRDRYEKLFF TGTGCCAGCAGTGAAGCGGGGGGCCGGGACCGATATGAAAAACTGTTTTTT
TRBJ2-7 . TRBV27 . CASSLRESYEQYF TGTGCCAGCAGTCTCCGTGAGTCCTACGAGCAGTACTTC
TRBJ2-1 . TRBV19 . CASAHGGGSYNEQFF TGTGCCAGCGCACACGGGGGCGGGAGCTACAATGAGCAGTTCTTC
TRBJ1-2 . TRBV19 . CASNKPTAGEERNGYTF TGTGCCAGTAATAAACCCACAGCAGGGGAAGAAAGGAATGGCTACACCTTC
TRBJ2-7 . TRBV28 . CASSPGQFYEQYF TGTGCCAGCAGCCCTGGACAGTTCTACGAGCAGTACTTC
TRBJ1-4 . TRBV5-1 . CASSLTTPTRGNEKLFF TGCGCCAGCAGCTTGACGACTCCCACAAGGGGCAATGAAAAACTGTTTTTT
TRBJ1-4 TRBD1 TRBV6-6 . CASKPGQGNEKLFF TGTGCCAGCAAGCCGGGACAGGGAAATGAAAAACTGTTTTTT
TRBJ1-1 . TRBV7-2 . CASSFAQNTEAFF TGTGCCAGCAGCTTCGCGCAGAACACTGAAGCTTTCTTT
TRBJ2-3 TRBD2 TRBV18 . CASSLPLGLHTDTQYF TGTGCCAGCTCCCTGCCTTTGGGACTACACACAGATACGCAGTATTTT
TRBJ1-4 TRBD1 TRBV28 . CASSSPGTVNEKLFF TGTGCCAGCAGTTCCCCCGGGACAGTTAATGAAAAACTGTTTTTT
TRBJ2-7 TRBD1 TRBV6-1 . CASRTGTGAYEQYF TGTGCCAGCAGGACCGGGACAGGGGCCTACGAGCAGTACTTC
TRBJ1-6 . TRBV7-6 . CASSFSGNANSPLHF TGTGCCAGCAGCTTCTCAGGGAATGCTAATTCACCCCTCCACTTT
TRBJ1-1 TRBD1 TRBV6-4 . CASMGLTGDDMTEAFF TGTGCCAGCATGGGGTTGACAGGGGACGACATGACTGAAGCTTTCTTT
TRBJ1-1 . TRBV5-4 few CASSLSPRGTEAFF TGTGCCAGCAGCCTGTCCCCCCGAGGGACTGAAGCTTTCTTT
TRBJ2-3 . TRBV5-4 . CASSFAPGITDTQYF TGTGCCAGCAGCTTCGCCCCGGGGATCACAGATACGCAGTATTTT
TRBJ2-5 . TRBV4-1 . CASSHRETQYF TGCGCCAGCAGCCACAGGGAGACCCAGTACTTC
TRBJ2-1 . TRBV19 . CASSRKGGASYNEQFF TGTGCCAGTAGCCGAAAGGGGGGGGCGTCCTACAATGAGCAGTTCTTC
TRBJ2-5 TRBD1 TRBV29-1 . CSAGGQGHREQYF TGCAGCGCGGGGGGACAGGGCCATCGGGAGCAGTACTTC
TRBJ2-7 TRBD1 TRBV4-1 . CASSQVAWQGAAPRLEQYF TGCGCCAGCAGCCAAGTCGCGTGGCAGGGGGCCGCGCCACGGCTGGAGCAGTACTTC
TRBJ2-1 . TRBV4-3 . CASSQDPRRGEQFF TGCGCCAGCAGCCAAGATCCCCGGCGAGGGGAGCAGTTCTTC
TRBJ2-7 . TRBV5-1 once CASTREGEWGGGEQYF TGCGCCAGCACCAGAGAAGGGGAATGGGGTGGCGGCGAGCAGTACTTC